The sequence of this T cell receptor beta chain was determined in a study of T-cell reconstitution after alpha-beta-depleted transplantation in children. The sample holds many counts of this clonotype. Unique molecular identifiers were built into the TCRbeta library. In TCRdb, the PCR reads were re-called with MiXCR into one record per CDR3 protein. The table has about 110,000 distinct CDR3 sequences, 10% to 13% seen once. Trimming removed 5 bases from V and 0 bases from J, with 11 bases in between. The CDR3 totals 15 residues. The chain combines TRBV12-3 or TRBV12-4 with TRBJ1-5; D not certain. This TCR came from a human donor who donated a stem cell graft to a child with acute lymphoblastic leukemia. The sample in question was PBMCs from the stem cell graft donor, obtained from the stem cell graft. CDR3: CASSLGDYSNQPQHF. In DNA, the CDR3 is TGTGCCAGCAGTCTCGGGGATTATAGCAATCAGCCCCAGCATTTT.